A single sample is the source of the 26 T cell receptor delta chains below, sequenced in a study of gamma-delta T cells after stem cell transplantation listed by TCRdb under 2016. Libraries were made using RT-PCR. For sequencing, an Illumina MiSeq was employed. TCRdb called clones from the public reads with CATT, and repeated DNA sequences were later combined into one row. The sample table lists under 4,500 delta-chain clones, roughly 17% of them with a count of one. 11% to 15% of the sample lies in the top ten. Sequenced: gamma-delta T cells. These receptors all stem from a human donor. It is not recorded whose cells these are; they may come from a transplant donor.

The table lists this clone with a few counts. The gene calls are TRDV2 and TRDJ3, with unresolved D. Trimming stripped 1 base from V and 2 bases from J, with 14 bases between. Germline CDR1 and CDR2: GEAIGNYY and EKD. The CDR3 consists of 18 residues. The CDR3 DNA follows: TGTGCCTGTGACACTGCGGGAGATCGGACCTGGGACACCCGACAGATGTTTTTC. Translation gives CACDTAGDRTWDTRQMFF.

The chain carries TRDV2 and TRDJ1, with 8 bases lining up with TRDD3. CDR3 size: 19 residues. The trim removed 1 base at V and 0 bases at J, leaving 15 bases unmatched. The germline V gene has CDR1 GEAIGNYY and CDR2 EKD. The CDR3: CACDTVGDSPRSDTDKLIF. DNA of the CDR3: TGTGCCTGTGACACGGTGGGGGATTCCCCCCGTTCCGACACCGATAAACTCATCTTT.

The chain employs TRDV2 and TRDJ3; 11 bases agree with TRDD3. This CDR3 has 20 residues. With V trimmed by 3 bases and J by 2 bases, 11 bases remained unmatched. The germline V gene has CDR1 GEAIGNYY and CDR2 EKD. CDR3 in DNA: TGTGCCTGTGACCAGATTATGGGGGATACGCATCCCTGGGACACCCGACAGATGTTTTTC. Amino acid sequence: CACDQIMGDTHPWDTRQMFF.

By share, this clone ranks as medium-sized. The rearrangement links TRDV2 to TRDJ1, with TRDD3 matching 12 bases. Germline CDR1 reads GEAIGNYY; CDR2 reads EKD. The V and J ends lost 0 bases and 0 bases, in that order; junction bases with no gene match: 13. The CDR3 loop spans 20 amino acids. This chain's CDR3 is CACDTVPGGYAEEYTDKLIF. The CDR3 nucleotides read TGTGCCTGTGACACCGTCCCTGGGGGATACGCGGAAGAATACACCGATAAACTCATCTTT.

The chain links TRDV2 to TRDJ1; 9 nucleotides match TRDD3. CDR3 size: 15 residues. CDR1 GEAIGNYY and CDR2 EKD come from the germline V gene. V shed 3 bases, J shed 4 bases, and the junction held 8 bases outside the gene matches. CDR3 in DNA: TGTGCCTGTGACGGTCTGGGGGATGCAGGCGATAAACTCATCTTT. Amino acid sequence: CACDGLGDAGDKLIF.

The V gene is TRDV2, the J gene TRDJ1; TRDD3 aligns across 10 bases. Germline loops: CDR1 GEAIGNYY, CDR2 EKD. J was trimmed by 0 bases and V by 2 bases; bases with no gene match: 14. There are 19 residues in the CDR3. This CDR3 reads CACDKVLAGTGGYTDKLIF. CDR3 bases: TGTGCCTGTGACAAAGTATTAGCGGGTACTGGGGGATACACCGATAAACTCATCTTT.

The chain employs TRDV2 and TRDJ1; 8 bases fit TRDD3. The CDR3 loop spans 17 amino acids. Trimming removed 3 bases from V and 0 bases from J; junction bases left unmatched: 11. Per the germline V gene, CDR1 is GEAIGNYY and CDR2 is EKD. The CDR3 spells CACDVLGGSGYTDKLIF. In nucleotides, the CDR3 is TGTGCCTGTGACGTACTGGGGGGCTCCGGGTACACCGATAAACTCATCTTT.

The V gene is TRDV2, the J gene TRDJ1; 12 bases match TRDD3. The CDR3 totals 18 residues. Germline loops: CDR1 GEAIGNYY, CDR2 EKD. V shed 0 bases, J shed 0 bases, and the junction held 7 bases outside the gene matches. CDR3 nucleotides: TGTGCCTGTGACACCGTCACTGGGGGATACCCAAACACCGATAAACTCATCTTT. It translates to CACDTVTGGYPNTDKLIF.

This clone was detected only a few times. The V and J genes are TRDV2 and TRDJ3; TRDD3 is a possible D gene (6 bases). The germline CDR1 and CDR2 sequences are GEAIGNYY and EKD. The CDR3 covers 23 residues. The V end was cut by 2 bases, the J end by 0 bases, with 28 bases between. CDR3 coding DNA: TGTGCCTGTGACAGGGTTACTACGACCGGAGGGGGGAGCACCTCCTGGGACACCCGACAGATGTTTTTC. This sequence encodes CACDRVTTTGGGSTSWDTRQMFF.

This clone was detected a few times. One junction end disagrees with the germline gene, perhaps due to a read error. The rearrangement links TRDV2 to TRDJ1; TRDD3 matches 10 bases. This CDR3 is built from 16 residues. Germline CDR1 reads GEAIGNYY; CDR2 reads EKD. The CDR3, as DNA: TGTGCCTGTGACCCAATCCTGGGGGATAGGACCGATAAACTCATCTTC. It specifies CACDPILGDRTDKLIF.

This clone was seen a single time. V usage is TRDV2 and J usage is TRDJ1; D perhaps matches TRDD3 (6 bases). Trimming shortened V by 0 bases and J by 2 bases, and 18 bases separated the two germline ends. This CDR3 comprises 17 residues. Germline values: CDR1 GEAIGNYY, CDR2 EKD. CDR3 in DNA: TGTGCCTGTGACACCGTTCCCTTAGGGGATCTGACCGATAAACTCATCTTT. Amino acids: CACDTVPLGDLTDKLIF.

This clone came up a few times. This chain connects TRDV2 to TRDJ1; 11 nucleotides align to TRDD3. This CDR3 is 16 amino acids long. Per the germline V gene, CDR1 is GEAIGNYY and CDR2 is EKD. J was trimmed by 1 base and V by 4 bases; bases with no gene match: 7. The CDR3 protein is CACDQVGDTRTDKLIF. As DNA, the CDR3 is TGTGCCTGTGATCAAGTGGGGGATACGCGCACCGATAAACTCATCTTT.

This clone showed up just a few times. This chain joins TRDV2 and TRDJ1; TRDD3 is a possible D gene (8 bases). The CDR3 is 23 amino acids. Per germline, CDR1 GEAIGNYY and CDR2 EKD. V lost 2 bases, J lost 0 bases, and 36 bases lay in between. CDR3 DNA sequence: TGTGCCTGTGACAGGCTTCCTATCAGCCCAGCCGCTACTGGGGGGCACTACACCGATAAACTCATCTTT. Amino acid sequence: CACDRLPISPAATGGHYTDKLIF.

This clone has more than one count but fewer than ten. This chain links TRDV2 with TRDJ1; no definite D call. V was trimmed by 3 bases and J by 0 bases, leaving 13 bases between them. This CDR3 is 15 amino acids long. Germline assignment: CDR1 GEAIGNYY and CDR2 EKD. The CDR3 DNA reads TGTGCCTGTGACCCTATATCCCCAGACACCGATAAACTCATCTTT. Its translation is CACDPISPDTDKLIF.

Only a few counts were recorded for this clone. This could be a read error, since a much larger clone is one nucleotide away. The V gene is TRDV2, the J gene TRDJ3; 12 positions match TRDD3. V was pared by 0 bases and J by 2 bases, with 10 bases of the junction left unmatched. The CDR3 is 21 residues long. The germline CDR1 and CDR2 sequences are GEAIGNYY and EKD. The CDR3 is CACDTISPLGDTTWDTRQMFF. In DNA, the CDR3 is TGTGCCTGTGACACCATCTCGCCACTGGGGGATACTACCTGGGACACCCGACAGATGTTTTTC.

The rearrangement links TRDV2 to TRDJ1; D assignment may be TRDD2 or TRDD3 (5 bases each). CDR1 and CDR2 (germline): GEAIGNYY, EKD. V lost 3 bases, J lost 1 base, and 23 bases lay in between. The CDR3 runs 18 residues. The CDR3 loop is CACDFLGQIIEGTDKLIF. For the CDR3, the DNA is TGTGCCTGTGACTTCCTGGGACAGATTATCGAGGGCACCGATAAACTCATCTTT.

This clone was observed a handful of times. The chain employs TRDV2 and TRDJ1, with 13 bases identical to TRDD3. Germline trimming cut 3 bases from V and 11 bases from J; bases unmatched to any gene: 11. The CDR3 totals 15 residues. CDR1 and CDR2 (germline): GEAIGNYY, EKD. The CDR3 is CACDLLTGGYADLIF. As DNA, the CDR3 is TGTGCCTGTGACCTCCTTACTGGGGGATACGCGGACCTCATCTTT.

The sample holds a few counts of this clone. One base away lies a much larger clone, so this may be a sequencing read error. The J gene is TRDJ1, the V gene TRDV2, with a possible D match to TRDD3 (5 bases). From germline, CDR1 is GEAIGNYY and CDR2 EKD. Between the trimmed V and J ends, which lost 0 bases and 2 bases, there was a span of 36 bases. The CDR3 spans 23 residues. For the CDR3, the DNA is TGTGCCTGTGACACCGTTGCATCAGCGGGATTGGAACACGGGAACCGGAGGACCGATAAACTCATCTTT. Protein sequence: CACDTVASAGLEHGNRRTDKLIF.

V is TRDV2 and J is TRDJ1; 7 bases fit TRDD3. Losses at the gene ends were 4 bases for V and 0 bases for J; bases not matched to a gene: 7. The CDR3 loop spans 15 amino acids. CDR1 and CDR2 (germline): GEAIGNYY, EKD. The chain's CDR3 is CACDSVLGYTDKLIF. CDR3 bases: TGTGCCTGTGATTCCGTACTGGGGTACACCGATAAACTCATCTTT.

This clone qualifies as medium-sized (0.01 to 0.1%). Distinct nucleotide sequences in the sample also encode this CDR3. The chain couples TRDV2 to TRDJ1; 13 bases agree with TRDD3. V was pared by 1 base and J by 0 bases, with 4 bases of the junction left unmatched. Germline V gene lookup returns CDR1 GEAIGNYY and CDR2 EKD. This CDR3 contains 17 residues. DNA for the CDR3: TGTGCCTGTGACACTCTACTGGGGGATACGAACACCGATAAACTCATCTTT. It translates to CACDTLLGDTNTDKLIF.

This clone has a handful of counts. A read error is the likely source, as a far larger clone sits one nucleotide away. The V gene is TRDV2, the J gene TRDJ1; TRDD3 matches at 11 bases. The trim removed 2 bases at V and 5 bases at J, leaving 12 bases unmatched. This CDR3 has 17 residues. Germline CDR1 and CDR2: GEAIGNYY and EKD. CDR3 region: CACDKMGDTPHRDKLIF. For the CDR3, the DNA is TGTGCCTGTGACAAGATGGGGGATACGCCCCATCGGGATAAACTCATCTTT.

The sample holds a few counts of this clone. At residue 7, the TCRdb amino acid sequence and the translated nucleotide sequence differ, so the protein here is the DNA translation. The chain is built from TRDV2 and TRDJ1; TRDD3 matches at 12 bases. Germline trimming cut 1 base from V and 0 bases from J; bases unmatched to any gene: 8. This CDR3 is 18 amino acids long. Germline assignment: CDR1 GEAIGNYY and CDR2 EKD. The CDR3 is CACDTLALGDTYTDKLIF. The CDR3 coding sequence is TGTGCCTGTGACACGTTGGCGCTGGGGGATACGTACACCGATAAACTCATCTTT.

Remarks on this clone: For this DNA, TCRdb reports the protein of a much larger clone, which diverges at residue 4, most likely from a read error; the protein presented here is translated directly from the DNA. V and J are TRDV2 and TRDJ1; TRDD3 agrees at 8 bases. After removal of 5 bases from V and 9 bases from J, the junction contained 16 bases not matched to a gene. The CDR3 runs to 15 residues. Germline loops: CDR1 GEAIGNYY, CDR2 EKD. CDR3 protein: CACGNLNGIRPQLIF. The CDR3 DNA is TGTGCCTGTGGCAACCTTAACGGGATACGCCCTCAACTCATCTTT.

CDR3: CACDTLTGGATPTAQLFF. CDR3 sequence (DNA): TGTGCCTGTGACACCTTAACTGGGGGAGCCACCCCAACGGCACAACTCTTCTTT. The V and J genes are TRDV2 and TRDJ2, with 9 bases identical to TRDD3. Germline CDR1 reads GEAIGNYY; CDR2 reads EKD. CDR3 length: 18 amino acids. V gave up 0 bases and J gave up 8 bases; unmatched junction bases: 15.

This clone was seen more than once but under ten times. The chain recombines TRDV2 with TRDJ3, with 8 bases that match TRDD3. Germline CDR1 GEAIGNYY, CDR2 EKD. The junction had 13 bases not matched to a gene; V was cut back by 1 base and J by 0 bases. This CDR3 spans 21 amino acids. The CDR3 bases are TGTGCCTGTGACACTCTACTGTGGGATACGGTGAGCTCCTGGGACACCCGACAGATGTTTTTC. This codes for CACDTLLWDTVSSWDTRQMFF.

This clone was counted a few times. The chain links TRDV2 to TRDJ1; 11 nucleotides align to TRDD3. Trimming at V came to 3 bases and at J to 0 bases, leaving 17 bases not matched to a gene. The CDR3 covers 20 residues. CDR1 is GEAIGNYY and CDR2 is EKD in the germline V gene. The CDR3 coding sequence is TGTGCCTGTGACTCGATTGTACTGGGGGATAGGAACATGTACACCGATAAACTCATCTTT. This translates into CACDSIVLGDRNMYTDKLIF.